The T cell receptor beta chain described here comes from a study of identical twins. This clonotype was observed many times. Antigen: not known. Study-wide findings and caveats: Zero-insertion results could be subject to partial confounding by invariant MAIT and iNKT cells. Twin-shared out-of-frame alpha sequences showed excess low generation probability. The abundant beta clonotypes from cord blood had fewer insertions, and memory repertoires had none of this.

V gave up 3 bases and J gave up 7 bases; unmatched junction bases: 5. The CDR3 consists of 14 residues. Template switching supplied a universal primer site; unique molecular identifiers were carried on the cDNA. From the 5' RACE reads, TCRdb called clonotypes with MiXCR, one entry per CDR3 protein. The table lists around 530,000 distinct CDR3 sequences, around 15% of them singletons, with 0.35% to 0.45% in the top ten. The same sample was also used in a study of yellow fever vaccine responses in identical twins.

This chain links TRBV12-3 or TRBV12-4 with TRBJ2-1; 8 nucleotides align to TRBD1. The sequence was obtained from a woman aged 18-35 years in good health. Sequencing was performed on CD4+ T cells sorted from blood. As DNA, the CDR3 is TGTGCCAGCAGTTTTAGCACAGGGGGTAATGAGCAGTTCTTC. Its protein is CASSFSTGGNEQFF.